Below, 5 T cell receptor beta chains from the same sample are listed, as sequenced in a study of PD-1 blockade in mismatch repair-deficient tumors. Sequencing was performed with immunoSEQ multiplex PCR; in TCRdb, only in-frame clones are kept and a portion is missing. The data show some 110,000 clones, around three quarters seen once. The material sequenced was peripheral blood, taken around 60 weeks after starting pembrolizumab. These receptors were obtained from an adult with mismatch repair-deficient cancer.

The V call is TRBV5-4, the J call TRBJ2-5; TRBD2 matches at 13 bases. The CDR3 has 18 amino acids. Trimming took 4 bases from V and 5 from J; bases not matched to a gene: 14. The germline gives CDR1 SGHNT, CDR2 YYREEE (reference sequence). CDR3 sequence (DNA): TGTGCCAGCAGCAAAGGACTAGCGGGAGCTCCCACTACGGAGACCCAGTACTTC. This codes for CASSKGLAGAPTTETQYF.

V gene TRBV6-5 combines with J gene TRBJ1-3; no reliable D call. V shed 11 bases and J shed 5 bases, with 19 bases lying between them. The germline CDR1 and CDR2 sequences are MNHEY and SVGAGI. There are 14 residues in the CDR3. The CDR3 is CALEEAAPRNTIYF. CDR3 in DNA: TGTGCCCTTGAGGAAGCAGCGCCCAGAAACACCATATATTTT.

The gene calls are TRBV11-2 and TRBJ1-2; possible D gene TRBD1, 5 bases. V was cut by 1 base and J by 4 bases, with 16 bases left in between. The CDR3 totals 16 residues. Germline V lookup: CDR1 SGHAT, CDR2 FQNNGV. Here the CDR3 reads CASSLVGGTPFYGYTF. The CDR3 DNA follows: TGTGCCAGCAGCTTAGTAGGCGGGACGCCTTTCTATGGCTACACCTTC.

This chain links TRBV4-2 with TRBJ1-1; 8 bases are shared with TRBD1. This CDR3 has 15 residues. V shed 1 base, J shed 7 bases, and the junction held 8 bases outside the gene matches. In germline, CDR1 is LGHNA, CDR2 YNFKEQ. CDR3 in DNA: TGTGCCAGCAGCCAAGCCCTTCGGGGACAGGATGAAGCTTTCTTT. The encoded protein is CASSQALRGQDEAFF.

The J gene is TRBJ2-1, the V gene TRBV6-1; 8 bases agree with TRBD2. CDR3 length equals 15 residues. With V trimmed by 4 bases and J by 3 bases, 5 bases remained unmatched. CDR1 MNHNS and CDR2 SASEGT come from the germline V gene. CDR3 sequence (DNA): TGTGCCAGCAGTGCGAGTAGCGGGGTCTACAATGAGCAGTTCTTC. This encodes CASSASSGVYNEQFF.